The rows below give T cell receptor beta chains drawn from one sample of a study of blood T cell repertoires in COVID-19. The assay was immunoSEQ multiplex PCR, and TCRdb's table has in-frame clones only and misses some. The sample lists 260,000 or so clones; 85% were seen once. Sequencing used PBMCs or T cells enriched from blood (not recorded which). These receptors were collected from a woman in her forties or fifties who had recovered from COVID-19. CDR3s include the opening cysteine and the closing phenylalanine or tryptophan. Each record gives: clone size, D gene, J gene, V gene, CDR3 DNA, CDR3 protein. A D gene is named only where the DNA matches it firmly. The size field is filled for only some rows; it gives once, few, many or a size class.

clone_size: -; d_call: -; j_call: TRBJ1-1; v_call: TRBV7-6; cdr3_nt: TGTGCCAGCAGCTCCGGGACAAAGAACACTGAAGCTTTCTTT; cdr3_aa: CASSSGTKNTEAFF
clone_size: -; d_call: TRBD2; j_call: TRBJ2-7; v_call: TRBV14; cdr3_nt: TGTGCCAGCAGCCAAGATTGGCTAGCGGGAGGGCCGGACGAGCAGTACTTC; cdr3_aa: CASSQDWLAGGPDEQYF
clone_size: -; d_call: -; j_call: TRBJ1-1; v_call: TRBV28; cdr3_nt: TGTGCCAGCATCACAGGGTTTGAGAACACTGAAGCTTTCTTT; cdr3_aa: CASITGFENTEAFF
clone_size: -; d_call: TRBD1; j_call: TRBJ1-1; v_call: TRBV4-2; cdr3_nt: TGTGCCAGCAGCATAGGACAGGGGGCGAACACTGAAGCTTTCTTT; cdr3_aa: CASSIGQGANTEAFF
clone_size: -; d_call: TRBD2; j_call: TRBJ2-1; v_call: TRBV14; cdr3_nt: TGTGCCAGCAGCAACCCGGGACTAGCGGGAGGCATTGGGTCCTACAATGAGCAGTTCTTC; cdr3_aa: CASSNPGLAGGIGSYNEQFF
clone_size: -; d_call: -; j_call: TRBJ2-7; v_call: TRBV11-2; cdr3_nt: TGTGCCAGCAGCTTAGATCCTGTTTACGAGCAGTACTTC; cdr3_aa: CASSLDPVYEQYF
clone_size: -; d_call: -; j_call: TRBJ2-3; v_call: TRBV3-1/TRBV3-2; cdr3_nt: TGTGCCAGCAGCCAAGAAGGTATGGGGCTAGCGAACACAGATACGCAGTATTTT; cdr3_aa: CASSQEGMGLANTDTQYF
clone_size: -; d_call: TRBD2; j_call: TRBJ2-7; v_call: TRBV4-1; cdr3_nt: TGCGCCAGCAGCCAAGGCGGGGGATTAAGGGCCTACGAGCAGTACTTC; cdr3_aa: CASSQGGGLRAYEQYF
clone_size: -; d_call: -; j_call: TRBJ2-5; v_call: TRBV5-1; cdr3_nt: TGCGCCAGCAGCTTGTTTTACAGCATATTCCAAGAGACCCAGTACTTC; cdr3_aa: CASSLFYSIFQETQYF
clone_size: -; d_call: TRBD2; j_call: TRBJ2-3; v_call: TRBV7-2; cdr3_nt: TGTGCCAGCAGCTTATCCCAGGGAGGGGATACGCAGTATTTT; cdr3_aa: CASSLSQGGDTQYF
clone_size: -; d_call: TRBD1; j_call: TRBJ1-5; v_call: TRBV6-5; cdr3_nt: TGTGCCAGCAGACAGGGGGCTTTGAGGCAGCCCCAGCATTTT; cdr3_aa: CASRQGALRQPQHF
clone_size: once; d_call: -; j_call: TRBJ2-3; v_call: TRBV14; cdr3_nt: TGTGCCAGCAGCCAAGGGAACAGGATCGGGGATACGCAGTATTTT; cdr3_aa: CASSQGNRIGDTQYF